This T cell receptor (beta chain) was sequenced for a study of shared clonotypes between healthy human individuals. Generated by immunoSEQ multiplex PCR, the TCRdb table keeps only in-frame clones and is missing some. The sample includes under 85,000 clones, under 65% of them seen just once. The receptor's source is a man aged 30-40 years in good health. The sequenced sample consisted of memory CD8+ T cells sorted from blood. Subset defined: CD45RO+ cells pooled with CCR7-negative TemRA cells.

The CDR3 DNA sequence: TGTGCCAGCGGATCGGAGATGAACACTGAAGCTTTCTTT. Translating gives CASGSEMNTEAFF. The genes are TRBV9 and TRBJ1-1; unclear D gene. Trimming cost V 7 bases and J 0 bases, with 10 bases left between them. This CDR3 spans 13 amino acids. Per the germline V gene, CDR1 is SGDLS and CDR2 is YYNGEE.